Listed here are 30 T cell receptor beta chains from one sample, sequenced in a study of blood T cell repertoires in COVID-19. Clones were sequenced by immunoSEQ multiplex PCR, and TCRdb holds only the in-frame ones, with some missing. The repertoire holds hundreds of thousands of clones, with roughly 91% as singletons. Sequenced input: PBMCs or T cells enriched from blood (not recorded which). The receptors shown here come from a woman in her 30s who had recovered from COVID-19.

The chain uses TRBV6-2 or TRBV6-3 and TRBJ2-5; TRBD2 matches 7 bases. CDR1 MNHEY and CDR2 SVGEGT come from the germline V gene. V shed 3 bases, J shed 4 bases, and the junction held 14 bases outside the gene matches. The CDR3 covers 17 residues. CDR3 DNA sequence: TGTGCCAGCAGTTATTCTACCTTAGGACTAGACAGAGAGACCCAGTACTTC. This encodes CASSYSTLGLDRETQYF.

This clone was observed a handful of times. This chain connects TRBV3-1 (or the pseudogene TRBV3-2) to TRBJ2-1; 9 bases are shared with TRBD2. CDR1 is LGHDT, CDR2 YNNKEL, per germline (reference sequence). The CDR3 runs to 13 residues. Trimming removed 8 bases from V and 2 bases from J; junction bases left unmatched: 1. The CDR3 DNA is TGTGCCAGCCGGACTAGCGCCTACAATGAGCAGTTCTTC. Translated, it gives CASRTSAYNEQFF.

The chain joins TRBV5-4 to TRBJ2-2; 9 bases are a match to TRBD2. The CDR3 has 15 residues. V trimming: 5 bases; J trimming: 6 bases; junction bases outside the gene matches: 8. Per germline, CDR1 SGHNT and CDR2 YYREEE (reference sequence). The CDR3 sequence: CASRGSGRSAGELFF. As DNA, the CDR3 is TGTGCCAGCAGGGGGAGCGGGAGGTCAGCCGGGGAGCTGTTTTTT.

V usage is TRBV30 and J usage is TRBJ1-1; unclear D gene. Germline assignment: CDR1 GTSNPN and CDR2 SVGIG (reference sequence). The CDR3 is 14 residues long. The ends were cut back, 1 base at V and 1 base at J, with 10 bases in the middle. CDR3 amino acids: CAWSETNWNTEAFF. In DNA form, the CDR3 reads TGTGCCTGGAGTGAAACGAACTGGAACACTGAAGCTTTCTTT. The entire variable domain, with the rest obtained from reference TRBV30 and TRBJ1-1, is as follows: SQTIHQWPATLVQPVGSPLSLECTVEGTSNPNLYWYRQAAGRGLQLLFYSVGIGQISSEVPQNLSASRPQDRQFILSSKKLLLSDSGFYLCAWSETNWNTEAFFGQGTRLTVV.

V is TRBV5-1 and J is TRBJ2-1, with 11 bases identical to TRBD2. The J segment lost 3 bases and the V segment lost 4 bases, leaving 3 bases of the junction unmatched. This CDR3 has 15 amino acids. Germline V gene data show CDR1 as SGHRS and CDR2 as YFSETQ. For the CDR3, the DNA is TGCGCCAGCAGCGGTAGCGGGGGGGACTACAATGAGCAGTTCTTC. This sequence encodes CASSGSGGDYNEQFF.

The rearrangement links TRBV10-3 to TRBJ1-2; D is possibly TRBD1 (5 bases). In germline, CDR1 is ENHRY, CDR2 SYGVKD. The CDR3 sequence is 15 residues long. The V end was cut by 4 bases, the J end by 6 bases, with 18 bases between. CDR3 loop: CAISVTGPGGNGYTF. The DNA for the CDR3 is TGTGCCATCAGTGTAACGGGACCAGGCGGGAATGGCTACACCTTC.

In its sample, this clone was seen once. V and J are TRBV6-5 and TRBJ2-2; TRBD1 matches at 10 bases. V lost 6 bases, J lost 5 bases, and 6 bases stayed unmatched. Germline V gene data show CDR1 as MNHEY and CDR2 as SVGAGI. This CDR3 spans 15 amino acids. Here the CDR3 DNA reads TGTGCCAGCAGCCGGGACAGGGGCTTAACCGGGGAGCTGTTTTTT. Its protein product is CASSRDRGLTGELFF.

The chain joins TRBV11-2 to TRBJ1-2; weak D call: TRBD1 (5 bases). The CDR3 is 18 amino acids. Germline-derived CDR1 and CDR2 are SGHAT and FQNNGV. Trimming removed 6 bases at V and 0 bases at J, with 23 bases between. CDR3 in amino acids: CASRHLKGYHRSNYGYTF. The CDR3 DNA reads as TGTGCCAGCAGACACCTCAAGGGGTACCACAGATCTAACTATGGCTACACCTTC.

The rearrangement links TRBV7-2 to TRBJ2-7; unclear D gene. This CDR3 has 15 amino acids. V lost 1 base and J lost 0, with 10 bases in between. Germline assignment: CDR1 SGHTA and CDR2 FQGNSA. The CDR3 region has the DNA TGTGCCAGCAGCTTAGTCAGATTCGACTCCTACGAGCAGTACTTC. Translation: CASSLVRFDSYEQYF. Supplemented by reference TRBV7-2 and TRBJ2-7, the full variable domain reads GAGVSQSPSNKVTEKGKDVELRCDPISGHTALYWYRQSLGQGLEFLIYFQGNSAPDKSGLPSDRFSAERTGGSVSTLTIQRTQQEDSAVYLCASSLVRFDSYEQYFGPGTRLTVT.

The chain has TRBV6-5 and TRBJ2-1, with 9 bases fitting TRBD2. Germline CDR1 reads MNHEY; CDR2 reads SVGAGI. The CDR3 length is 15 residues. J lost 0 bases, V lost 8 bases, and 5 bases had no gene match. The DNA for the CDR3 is TGTGCCAGCGAAGTTAGCGGGAGCTCCTACAATGAGCAGTTCTTC. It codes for CASEVSGSSYNEQFF.

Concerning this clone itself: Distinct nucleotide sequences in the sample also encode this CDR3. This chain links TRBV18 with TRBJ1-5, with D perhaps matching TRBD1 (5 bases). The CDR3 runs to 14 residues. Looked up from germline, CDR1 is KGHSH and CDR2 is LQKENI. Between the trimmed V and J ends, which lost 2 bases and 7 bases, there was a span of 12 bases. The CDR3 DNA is TGTGCCAGCTCACCAACGGGGGGAGGGCAGCCCCAGCATTTT. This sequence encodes CASSPTGGGQPQHF. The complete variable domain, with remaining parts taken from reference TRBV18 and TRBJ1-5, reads NAGVMQNPRHLVRRRGQEARLRCSPMKGHSHVYWYRQLPEEGLKFMVYLQKENIIDESGMPKERFSAEFPKEGPSILRIQQVVRGDSAAYFCASSPTGGGQPQHFGDGTRLSIL.

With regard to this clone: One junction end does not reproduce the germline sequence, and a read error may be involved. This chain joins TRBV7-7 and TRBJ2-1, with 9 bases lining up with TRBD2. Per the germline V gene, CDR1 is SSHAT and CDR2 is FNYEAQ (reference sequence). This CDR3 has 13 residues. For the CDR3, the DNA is TGTGCTAGCAGTCTAGCGGGGAACAATGAGCAGTTCTTC. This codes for CASSLAGNNEQFF.

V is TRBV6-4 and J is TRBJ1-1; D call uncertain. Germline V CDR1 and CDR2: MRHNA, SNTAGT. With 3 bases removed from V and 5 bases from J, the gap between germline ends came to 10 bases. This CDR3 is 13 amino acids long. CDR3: CASSDAGLTEAFF. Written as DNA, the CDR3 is TGTGCCAGCAGTGATGCCGGGTTGACTGAAGCTTTCTTT.

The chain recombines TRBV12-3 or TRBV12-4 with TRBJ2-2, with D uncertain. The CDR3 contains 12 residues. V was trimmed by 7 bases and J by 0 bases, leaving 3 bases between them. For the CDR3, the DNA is TGTGCCAGCACAACGAACACCGGGGAGCTGTTTTTT. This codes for CASTTNTGELFF.

The CDR3 spells CASSTQHRGLLHF. The CDR3 DNA reads as TGTGCCAGTAGTACTCAACACAGGGGCCTCCTCCACTTT. The chain uses TRBV19 and TRBJ1-6, with 7 bases identical to TRBD1. The CDR3 is 13 residues long. The V and J ends lost 4 bases and 15 bases, in that order; junction bases with no gene match: 9. CDR1 is LNHDA and CDR2 is SQIVND in the germline V gene (reference sequence).

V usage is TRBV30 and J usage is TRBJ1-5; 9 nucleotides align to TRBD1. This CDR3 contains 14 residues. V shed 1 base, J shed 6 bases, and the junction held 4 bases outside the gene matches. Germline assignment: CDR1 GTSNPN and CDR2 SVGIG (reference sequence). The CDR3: CAWSGGQGGQPQHF. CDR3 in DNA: TGTGCCTGGAGTGGGGGACAGGGCGGTCAGCCCCAGCATTTT.

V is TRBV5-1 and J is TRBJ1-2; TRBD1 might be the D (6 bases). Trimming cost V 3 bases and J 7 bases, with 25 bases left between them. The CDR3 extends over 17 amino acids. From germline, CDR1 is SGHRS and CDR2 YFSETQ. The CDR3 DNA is TGCGCCAGCAGCTCTAGGTCGGGGCGGGGGCGTATTTCTGGCTACACCTTC. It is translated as CASSSRSGRGRISGYTF.

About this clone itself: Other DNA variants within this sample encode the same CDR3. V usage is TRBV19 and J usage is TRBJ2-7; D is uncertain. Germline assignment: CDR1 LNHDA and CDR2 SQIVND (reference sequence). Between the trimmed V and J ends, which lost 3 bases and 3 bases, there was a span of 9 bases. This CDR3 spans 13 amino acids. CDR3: CASSIDSNYEQYF. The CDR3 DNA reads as TGTGCCAGTAGTATTGACTCAAACTACGAGCAGTACTTC.

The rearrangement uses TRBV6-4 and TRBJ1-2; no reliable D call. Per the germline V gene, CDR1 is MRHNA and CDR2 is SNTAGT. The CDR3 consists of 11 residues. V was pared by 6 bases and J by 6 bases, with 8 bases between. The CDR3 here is CASRGGNGYTF. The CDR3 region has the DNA TGTGCCAGCAGGGGAGGGAATGGCTACACCTTC.

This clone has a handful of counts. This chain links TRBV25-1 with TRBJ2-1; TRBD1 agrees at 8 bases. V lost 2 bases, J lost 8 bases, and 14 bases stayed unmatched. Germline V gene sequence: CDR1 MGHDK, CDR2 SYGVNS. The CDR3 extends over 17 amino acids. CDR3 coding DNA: TGTGCCAGCAGTGAAAGGAGGGGTCCGGACAGGGTCCATGAGCAGTTCTTC. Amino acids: CASSERRGPDRVHEQFF. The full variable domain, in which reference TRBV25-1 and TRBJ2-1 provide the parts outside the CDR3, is EADIYQTPRYLVIGTGKKITLECSQTMGHDKMYWYQQDPGMELHLIHYSYGVNSTEKGDLSSESTVSRIRTEHFPLTLESARPSHTSQYLCASSERRGPDRVHEQFFGPGTRLTVL.

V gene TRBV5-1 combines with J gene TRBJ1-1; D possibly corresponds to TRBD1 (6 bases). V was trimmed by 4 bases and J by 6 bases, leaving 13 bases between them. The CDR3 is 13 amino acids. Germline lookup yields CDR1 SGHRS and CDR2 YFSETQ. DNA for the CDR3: TGCGCCAGCAGCCCTGGGACAATCCCTGAAGCTTTCTTT. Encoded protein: CASSPGTIPEAFF. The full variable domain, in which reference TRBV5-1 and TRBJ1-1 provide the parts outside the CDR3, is KAGVTQTPRYLIKTRGQQVTLSCSPISGHRSVSWYQQTPGQGLQFLFEYFSETQRNKGNFPGRFSGRQFSNSRSEMNVSTLELGDSALYLCASSPGTIPEAFFGQGTRLTVV.

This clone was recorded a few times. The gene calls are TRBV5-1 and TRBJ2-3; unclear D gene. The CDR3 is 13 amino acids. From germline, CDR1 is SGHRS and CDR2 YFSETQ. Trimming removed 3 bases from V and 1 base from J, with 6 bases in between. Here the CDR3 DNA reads TGCGCCAGCAGCTCCGGAGGCACAGATACGCAGTATTTT. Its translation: CASSSGGTDTQYF. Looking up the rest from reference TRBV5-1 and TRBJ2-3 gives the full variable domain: KAGVTQTPRYLIKTRGQQVTLSCSPISGHRSVSWYQQTPGQGLQFLFEYFSETQRNKGNFPGRFSGRQFSNSRSEMNVSTLELGDSALYLCASSSGGTDTQYFGPGTRLTVL.

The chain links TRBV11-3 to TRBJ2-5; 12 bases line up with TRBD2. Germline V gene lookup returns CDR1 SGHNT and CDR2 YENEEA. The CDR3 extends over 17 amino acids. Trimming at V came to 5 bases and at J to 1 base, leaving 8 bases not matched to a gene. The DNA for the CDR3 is TGTGCCAGCAGCCCTGGACTAGCGGGGTGGATCCAAGAGACCCAGTACTTC. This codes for CASSPGLAGWIQETQYF. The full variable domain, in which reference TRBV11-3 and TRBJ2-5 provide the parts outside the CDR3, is EAGVVQSPRYKIIEKKQPVAFWCNPISGHNTLYWYLQNLGQGPELLIRYENEEAVDDSQLPKDRFSAERLKGVDSTLKIQPAELGDSAVYLCASSPGLAGWIQETQYFGPGTRLLVL.

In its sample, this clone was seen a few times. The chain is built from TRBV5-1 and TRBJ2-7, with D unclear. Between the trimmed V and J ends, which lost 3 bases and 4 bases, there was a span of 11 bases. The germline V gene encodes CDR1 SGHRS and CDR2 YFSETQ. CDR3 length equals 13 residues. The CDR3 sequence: CASSSYSGYEQYF. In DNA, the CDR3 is TGCGCCAGCAGCTCCTATTCCGGGTACGAGCAGTACTTC.

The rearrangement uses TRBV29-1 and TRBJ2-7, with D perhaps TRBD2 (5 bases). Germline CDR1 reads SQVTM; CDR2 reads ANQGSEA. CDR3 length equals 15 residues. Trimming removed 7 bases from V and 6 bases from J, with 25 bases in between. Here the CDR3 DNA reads TGCAGCGCCCTCTGGGAGCGAAGGAGTAGAATCGAGCAGTACTTC. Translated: CSALWERRSRIEQYF.

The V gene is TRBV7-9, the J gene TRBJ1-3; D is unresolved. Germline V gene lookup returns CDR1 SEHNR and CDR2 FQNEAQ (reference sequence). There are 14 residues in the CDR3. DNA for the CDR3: TGTGCAATCGACCCTCAGGACTCTGGAAACACCATATATTTT. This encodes CAIDPQDSGNTIYF.

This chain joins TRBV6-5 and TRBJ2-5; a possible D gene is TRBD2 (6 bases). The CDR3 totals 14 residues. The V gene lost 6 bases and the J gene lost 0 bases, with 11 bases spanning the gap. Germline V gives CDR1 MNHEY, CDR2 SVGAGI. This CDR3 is CASSHREYQETQYF. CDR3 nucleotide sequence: TGTGCCAGCAGCCACCGGGAGTACCAAGAGACCCAGTACTTC.

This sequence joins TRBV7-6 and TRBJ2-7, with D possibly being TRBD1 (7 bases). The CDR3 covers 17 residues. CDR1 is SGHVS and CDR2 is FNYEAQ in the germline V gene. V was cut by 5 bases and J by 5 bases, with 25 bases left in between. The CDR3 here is CASSPRPEGPGGHEQYF. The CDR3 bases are TGTGCCAGCAGCCCAAGACCAGAGGGACCAGGGGGGCACGAGCAGTACTTC.

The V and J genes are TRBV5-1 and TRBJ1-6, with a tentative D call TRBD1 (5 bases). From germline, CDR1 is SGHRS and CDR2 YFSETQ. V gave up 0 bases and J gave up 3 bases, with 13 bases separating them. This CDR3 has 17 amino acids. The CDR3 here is CASSLDVSTDYNSPLHF. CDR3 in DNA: TGCGCCAGCAGCTTGGACGTGTCGACAGACTATAATTCACCCCTCCACTTT.

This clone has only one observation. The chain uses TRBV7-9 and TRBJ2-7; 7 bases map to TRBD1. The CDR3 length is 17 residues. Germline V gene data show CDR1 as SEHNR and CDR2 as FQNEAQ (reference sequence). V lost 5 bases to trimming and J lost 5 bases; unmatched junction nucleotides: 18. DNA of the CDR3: TGTGCCAGCAGCACCCCAGCCGGGACAGCTATTTCCAACGAGCAGTACTTC. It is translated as CASSTPAGTAISNEQYF.